The entry below gives a single TCR beta chain sequence along with its context. Its antigen remains unidentified. This sample was taken from a study of cytomegalovirus exposure and HLA in healthy donors. Produced via immunoSEQ multiplex PCR; TCRdb's table is partial and in-frame only. This sample carries more than 110,000 clones, 70% to 90% of them seen once, and the ten largest clones take 2.9%. Study findings and constraints: Rarity characterized most TCR sequences, yet some public TCRs appeared in many donors. In vitro experiments confirmed that three CMV-associated chains were specific for CMV antigens.

CDR1 is GTSNPN, CDR2 SVGIG, per germline (reference sequence). The CDR3 length is 14 residues. V shed 3 bases, J shed 13 bases, and the junction held 7 bases outside the gene matches. This chain uses TRBV30 with TRBJ2-1, with TRBD2 identical over 15 bases. Sequenced material: PBMCs. This receptor was identified in a young man in good health and CMV-seronegative. The CDR3 loop is CAWSPEGLAGGQFF. The CDR3 region has the DNA TGTGCCTGGAGCCCTGAGGGACTAGCGGGAGGACAGTTCTTC.